Below are 16 T cell receptor beta chains sequenced from a single sample in a study of T cells after yellow fever vaccination. A single record per CDR3 protein comes from TCRdb applying MiXCR to the 5' RACE reads. Here the sample spans about 220,000 distinct CDR3 sequences, less than 3.5% being singletons. Sequenced here: CD4+ T cells sorted from PBMCs, sampled 10 days after the yellow fever booster vaccination. All receptors come from a man aged 18 to 30 who received the YFV17D yellow fever vaccine.

This clonotype was recorded at least ten times. V gene TRBV12-3 or TRBV12-4 combines with J gene TRBJ2-5; D possibly corresponds to TRBD1 (5 bases). This CDR3 is 14 amino acids long. Trimming removed 5 bases at V and 2 bases at J, with 12 bases between. The CDR3: CASSAPGSQETQYF. CDR3 DNA: TGTGCCAGCAGTGCCCCAGGGTCTCAAGAGACCCAGTACTTC.

This clonotype was seen at least ten times. J is TRBJ1-4 and V is TRBV5-1; 7 nucleotides line up with TRBD1. J was trimmed by 0 bases and V by 4 bases; bases with no gene match: 3. Germline CDR1 reads SGHRS; CDR2 reads YFSETQ. The CDR3 is 15 amino acids. The CDR3: CASSTGTATNEKLFF. The CDR3 DNA is TGCGCCAGCAGCACAGGGACAGCAACTAATGAAAAACTGTTTTTT.

CDR3 amino acids: CASSVLAGETQYF. As DNA, the CDR3 is TGTGCCAGCAGTGTACTAGCGGGAGAGACCCAGTACTTC. The chain links TRBV25-1 to TRBJ2-5; TRBD2 aligns across 9 bases. This CDR3 has 13 amino acids. V gave up 4 bases and J gave up 4 bases; unmatched junction bases: 1. CDR1 is MGHDK, CDR2 SYGVNS, per germline.

The chain carries TRBV13 and TRBJ2-4; weak D call: TRBD1 (5 bases). Germline CDR1 PRHDT, CDR2 FYEKMQ (reference sequence). This CDR3 contains 17 residues. Trimming removed 5 bases from V and 1 base from J, with 18 bases in between. As DNA, the CDR3 is TGTGCCAGCAGCCCGCACTTGAGACAGAGGGCCAAAAACATTCAGTACTTC. Translated: CASSPHLRQRAKNIQYF. The full variable domain, with the rest looked up from reference TRBV13 and TRBJ2-4, is AAGVIQSPRHLIKEKRETATLKCYPIPRHDTVYWYQQGPGQDPQFLISFYEKMQSDKGSIPDRFSAQQFSDYHSELNMSSLELGDSALYFCASSPHLRQRAKNIQYFGAGTRLSVL.

This clonotype was picked up a small number of times. Relative to the germline gene, one junction end is altered; a read error may explain this. The V and J genes are TRBV5-1 and TRBJ1-1; D is perhaps TRBD1 (5 bases). This CDR3 comprises 16 residues. CDR1 and CDR2 (germline): SGHRS, YFSETQ. DNA for the CDR3: TGCGCCAGCAGCTTGGGCCAGGGAGGTGGGGCGACTGGAGCTTTCTTT. Its protein product is CASSLGQGGGATGAFF.

V gene TRBV7-3 combines with J gene TRBJ2-3; perhaps TRBD2 as D (7 bases). The V and J ends lost 1 base and 2 bases respectively, with 13 bases between them. This CDR3 is built from 16 residues. The germline gives CDR1 SGHTA, CDR2 FQGTGA. The CDR3 nucleotides are TGTGCCAGCAGCTTAATCCGGGGGGCCATCACAGATACGCAGTATTTT. Translating gives CASSLIRGAITDTQYF.

Only a few counts were recorded for this clonotype. The rearrangement joins TRBV4-2 to TRBJ2-4, with 7 bases identical to TRBD1. From germline, CDR1 is LGHNA and CDR2 YNFKEQ. The V segment lost 5 bases and the J segment 0 bases; nucleotides outside the gene matches: 10. This CDR3 has 17 residues. CDR3 amino acids: CASSDPGQAVAKNIQYF. CDR3 nucleotides: TGTGCCAGCAGCGACCCCGGACAGGCCGTAGCCAAAAACATTCAGTACTTC.

This clonotype has ten or more counts. The chain links TRBV18 to TRBJ2-7; 7 nucleotides line up with TRBD2. The CDR3 is 14 residues long. Germline CDR1 and CDR2: KGHSH and LQKENI. J lost 6 bases, V lost 4 bases, and 9 bases had no gene match. In DNA, the CDR3 is TGTGCCAGCTCACTAGAGCGGGGTAAGGGCGAGCAGTACGTC. This codes for CASSLERGKGEQYV.

For the CDR3, the DNA is TGTGCCAGCAGTCGGAGCGCCAGTGCAACTAATGAAAAACTGTTTTTT. Translating it yields CASSRSASATNEKLFF. This chain connects TRBV6-2 or TRBV6-3 to TRBJ1-4; D is ambiguous. CDR3 length: 16 residues. The V end was cut by 5 bases, the J end by 0 bases, with 13 bases between. Germline V gives CDR1 MNHEY, CDR2 SVGEGT.

This clonotype has at least ten counts. This rearrangement joins TRBV5-6 to TRBJ2-6, with D tentatively TRBD1 or TRBD2 (5 bases each). In germline, CDR1 is SGHDT, CDR2 YYEEEE. This CDR3 spans 19 amino acids. Trimming took 0 bases from V and 0 from J, leaving 16 bases between them. Here the CDR3 reads CASSLVPRGGLSGANVLTF. In nucleotides, the CDR3 is TGTGCCAGCAGCTTGGTTCCGAGGGGTGGCCTCTCTGGGGCCAACGTCCTGACTTTC.

The V and J genes are TRBV29-1 and TRBJ1-1; a weak D match, TRBD1 (5 bases). Germline V CDR1 and CDR2: SQVTM, ANQGSEA. The CDR3 covers 16 residues. V lost 8 bases, J lost 3 bases, and 25 bases lay in between. The CDR3, as DNA: TGCAGCAAAAAAAAGGGAGCCAGGGAATATGACACTGAAGCTTTCTTT. It is translated as CSKKKGAREYDTEAFF.

This clonotype occurred many times. The chain joins TRBV10-2 to TRBJ2-5; 10 bases align to TRBD2. Trimming at V came to 5 bases and at J to 2 bases, leaving 5 bases not matched to a gene. The CDR3 is 15 residues long. Germline loops: CDR1 WSHSY, CDR2 SAAADI. Here the CDR3 reads CASSWTSGVQETQYF. The CDR3 DNA follows: TGCGCCAGCAGTTGGACTAGCGGAGTACAAGAGACCCAGTACTTC.

This clonotype was detected many times. CDR3 sequence reads: CATSRDRVQQFF. The CDR3 region has the DNA TGTGCCACCAGCAGGGACAGGGTCCAGCAGTTCTTC. This rearrangement joins TRBV15 to TRBJ2-1, with 8 positions matching TRBD1. V was pared by 3 bases and J by 11 bases, with 3 bases of the junction left unmatched. This CDR3 has 12 amino acids. Germline V gives CDR1 LNHNV, CDR2 YYDKDF (reference sequence).

This clonotype was counted a few times. DNA of the CDR3: TGTGCCAGCAGAGAGGGGGGTTCCCTCTATGGCTACACCTTC. Amino acids: CASREGGSLYGYTF. The chain links TRBV25-1 to TRBJ1-2; the D gene is possibly TRBD1 (6 bases). The V gene lost 6 bases and the J gene lost 4 bases, with 15 bases spanning the gap. The V gene's germline CDR1 is MGHDK and CDR2 SYGVNS. This CDR3 spans 14 amino acids.

The chain couples TRBV6-6 to TRBJ1-6; D is unresolved. In germline, CDR1 is MNHNY, CDR2 SVGAGI (reference sequence). Trimming left V 11 bases short and J 14 bases short, with 22 bases between. This CDR3 comprises 13 residues. This CDR3 is CAAGRPGESTLHF. DNA for the CDR3: TGTGCCGCCGGACGACCTGGGGAATCAACCCTCCACTTT.

In this sample, this clonotype turned up many times. The gene calls are TRBV7-8 and TRBJ1-5; a weak D match, TRBD1 (6 bases). This CDR3 region has 13 residues. V lost 6 bases, J lost 5 bases, and 11 bases lay in between. Germline values: CDR1 SGHVS, CDR2 FQNEAQ. This CDR3 reads CASSSDSYQPQHF. The CDR3 DNA reads TGTGCCAGCAGTTCGGACAGCTATCAGCCCCAGCATTTT.